The 3 T cell receptor beta chains reported below all come from one sample, sequenced in a study of human T cells and chemical hapten exposure. TCRdb processed the RACE reads anew with MiXCR; each CDR3 protein has one entry. The sample contains about 84,000 distinct CDR3 sequences, 10% to 14% of which appear only once. Time point meaning: patch test 3, about 24 weeks after DPC sensitization. Treatment defined: therapeutic diphenylcyclopropenone sensitization with weekly scalp DPC. The sequences come from whole blood, collected in connection with sensitization to the hapten diphenylcyclopropenone (DPC). These receptors were obtained from a woman aged 45-65 years with alopecia areata. Some clones in this sample may be carry-over from other donors' samples.

This clonotype showed up many times. The chain joins TRBV4-3 to TRBJ2-7; D may match TRBD1 or TRBD2 (5 bases each). Per the germline V gene, CDR1 is LGHNA and CDR2 is YSLEER. Trimming pared 1 base from V and 6 bases from J, leaving 13 bases between. The CDR3 contains 14 residues. The CDR3 protein is CASSQVGTGGEQYF. The CDR3 bases are TGCGCCAGCAGCCAAGTCGGGACCGGCGGCGAGCAGTACTTC.

This sequence joins TRBV19 and TRBJ2-5; TRBD2 aligns across 7 bases. Germline-derived CDR1 and CDR2 are LNHDA and SQIVND (reference sequence). This CDR3 comprises 13 residues. The trim removed 5 bases at V and 6 bases at J, leaving 6 bases unmatched. In DNA form, the CDR3 reads TGTGCCAGTAGTGACGGGAGGACCCAGACCCAGTACTTC. Protein sequence: CASSDGRTQTQYF.

This clonotype has more than one count but fewer than ten. An end of the junction differs from the germline gene, which may be a read error. The chain couples TRBV6-2 or TRBV6-3 to TRBJ2-1; tentatively, D is TRBD1 (6 bases). The CDR3 is 14 residues long. The germline gives CDR1 MNHEY, CDR2 SVGEGT. In nucleotides, the CDR3 is TGTGCCGGCAGCGAGGGACAAGCCTACAATGAGCAGTTCTTC. It encodes CAGSEGQAYNEQFF.